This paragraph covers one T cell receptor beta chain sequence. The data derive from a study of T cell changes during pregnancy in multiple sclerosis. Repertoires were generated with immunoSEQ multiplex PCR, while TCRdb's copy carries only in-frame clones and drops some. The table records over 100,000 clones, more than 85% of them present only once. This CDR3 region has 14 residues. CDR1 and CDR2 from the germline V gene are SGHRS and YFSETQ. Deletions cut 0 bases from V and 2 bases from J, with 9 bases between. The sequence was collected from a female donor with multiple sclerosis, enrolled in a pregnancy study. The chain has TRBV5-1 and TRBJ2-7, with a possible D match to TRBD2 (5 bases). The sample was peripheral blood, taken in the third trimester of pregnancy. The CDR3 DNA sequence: TGCGCCAGCAGCTTGGTGAGAGGGCCCTACGAGCAGTACTTC. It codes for CASSLVRGPYEQYF.